This T cell receptor beta chain is drawn from a study of cytomegalovirus exposure and HLA in healthy donors. With regard to this clone: The antigen is not known.

The PCR made use of 60 Vbeta and 13 Jbeta primers. The repertoire was sequenced with immunoSEQ multiplex PCR; TCRdb's copy has only in-frame clones and lacks some. Of some 200,000 clones listed, roughly 80% are singletons. The CDR3 is 14 amino acids. Germline CDR1 GTSNPN, CDR2 SVGIG (reference sequence). The V and J ends lost 3 bases and 1 base respectively, with 13 bases between them. Points from the study as a whole: Links to common viral pathogens appeared, in a later analysis, for several of the most significant clusters. It was reported that the classifier diagnosed cytomegalovirus status with high specificity and sensitivity in both the original and validation cohorts.

This chain uses TRBV30 with TRBJ2-7, with D maybe TRBD2 (6 bases). Sequencing was performed on PBMCs. The sequence derives from a man between 45 and 60 years old in good health and CMV-seronegative. CDR3 amino acids: CAWSGPGGSYEQYF. For the CDR3, the DNA is TGTGCCTGGAGCGGACCCGGAGGGTCCTACGAGCAGTACTTC.